The clone carrying this T cell receptor beta chain occurred many times. This entry belongs to a study of T cells in Graves' hyperthyroidism and ophthalmopathy. Researchers took RNA transcripts and amplified the TCR beta CDR3 regions from them. First-round RT-PCR targeting the TCR CDR3 was performed with the HTBI primer set. One entry per CDR3 protein results from TCRdb running MiXCR on the multiplex PCR reads. The sample lists a few hundred thousand distinct CDR3 sequences; just under 15% were seen once. The germline V gene encodes CDR1 LGHDT and CDR2 YNNKEL (reference sequence). Trimming shortened V by 5 bases and J by 5 bases, and 18 bases separated the two germline ends. The CDR3 has 15 amino acids. Thyroid ultrasound and orbital computed tomography, with clinical symptoms and serum thyroxine and TRAb, informed diagnoses. Over 9 ml of fresh peripheral blood supplied the PBMCs.

The chain has TRBV3-1 and TRBJ2-5; D remains ambiguous. Source material: blood. This clonotype was sampled from a woman younger than 45 with Graves' hyperthyroidism. CDR3 nucleotide sequence: TGTGCCAGCAGCTCAACGGCCGGGTTGCTGGAGACCCAGTACTTC. It codes for CASSSTAGLLETQYF.